Reported below is one TCR beta chain. The sample belongs to a study of blood T cell repertoires in COVID-19. Study details: Samples of COVID-19 (acute and convalescent) were obtained from the United States, Italy and Spain. T cells, B-cell-depleted T cells, or PBMCs provided the cDNA or gDNA that served as material.

The CDR3 runs 12 residues. The V gene's germline CDR1 is GTSNPN and CDR2 SVGIG (reference sequence). Per the original methods: It was from reference gene primer amplification that nucleated cell counts were estimated. Method: immunoSEQ multiplex PCR; TCRdb's copy keeps in-frame clones and lacks some. The DNA gave D and trimming, while V, J and clone size come from that table. The sample consists of approximately 51,000 clones, 75% to 95% of them appearing once. The sample taken for sequencing was peripheral blood. The chain recombines TRBV30 with TRBJ1-2; the D is unclear. This clonotype originated in a man in his 70s with active COVID-19. CDR3 sequence: CAYGEPNYGYTF. The DNA of the CDR3 is TGTGCATACGGGGAACCTAACTATGGCTACACCTTC.